One and the same sample provided the 24 T cell receptor beta chains below, sequenced in a study of CD4+ T cells in melanoma. Produced via immunoSEQ multiplex PCR; TCRdb's table is partial and in-frame only. The sample holds more than 20,000 clones, more than 65% seen once. The sequenced sample consisted of cells from a culture (not recorded whether cultured in vitro). Receptors were obtained from a human donor with melanoma.

The CDR3 protein is CASSSSGQISNQPQHF. The DNA for the CDR3 is TGTGCCAGCAGCTCTTCCGGACAGATTAGCAATCAGCCCCAGCATTTT. The chain recombines TRBV7-9 with TRBJ1-5; maybe TRBD1 (6 bases). Germline values: CDR1 SEHNR, CDR2 FQNEAQ (reference sequence). Deletions cut 4 bases from V and 0 bases from J, with 13 bases between. CDR3 length: 16 amino acids.

DNA for the CDR3: TGTGCCAGCAGGAGTGTTACCGGGGAGCTGTTTTTT. This encodes CASRSVTGELFF. The chain carries TRBV6-4 and TRBJ2-2, with D uncertain. Germline loops: CDR1 MRHNA, CDR2 SNTAGT. Between the trimmed V and J ends, which lost 6 bases and 5 bases, there was a span of 7 bases. CDR3 length: 12 amino acids.

This clone was seen a few times. The chain has TRBV19 and TRBJ1-3, with 9 bases identical to TRBD1. This CDR3 contains 17 residues. Germline CDR1 is LNHDA and CDR2 is SQIVND (reference sequence). V dropped 7 bases and J dropped 0; count of bases not matched to a gene: 10. The CDR3 sequence: CASTSLTGGRSGNTIYF. The CDR3 nucleotides read TGTGCCAGTACCTCCCTCACAGGGGGCCGCTCTGGAAACACCATATATTTT.

The chain has TRBV30 and TRBJ1-3; D is possibly TRBD1 (6 bases). This CDR3 contains 13 residues. Per germline, CDR1 GTSNPN and CDR2 SVGIG (reference sequence). V was shortened by 1 base and J by 5 bases, with 9 bases between the two germline ends. The CDR3 nucleotides read TGTGCCTGGAGTGGGACAGCGCGAAACACCATATATTTT. It encodes CAWSGTARNTIYF. Combining the CDR3 with reference TRBV30 and TRBJ1-3 gives the whole variable domain SQTIHQWPATLVQPVGSPLSLECTVEGTSNPNLYWYRQAAGRGLQLLFYSVGIGQISSEVPQNLSASRPQDRQFILSSKKLLLSDSGFYLCAWSGTARNTIYFGEGSWLTVV.

V usage is TRBV5-1 and J usage is TRBJ2-5; D unresolved. V was cut by 3 bases and J by 2 bases, with 11 bases left in between. The CDR3 totals 14 residues. CDR1 is SGHRS and CDR2 is YFSETQ in the germline V gene. This chain's CDR3 is CASSSDGRQETQYF. The DNA of the CDR3 is TGCGCCAGCAGCTCGGACGGAAGGCAAGAGACCCAGTACTTC.

V and J are TRBV7-2 and TRBJ2-7, with 10 bases identical to TRBD1. J gave up 1 base and V 3 bases, and 6 bases lay outside the gene matches. CDR3 size: 16 residues. Germline CDR1 reads SGHTA; CDR2 reads FQGNSA. Written as DNA, the CDR3 is TGTGCCAGCAGCTTTTCAGGGACAGGGGTGTCCTACGAGCAGTACTTC. Translation: CASSFSGTGVSYEQYF.

V is TRBV18 and J is TRBJ2-3; D unclear. V dropped 6 bases and J dropped 2 bases, with 15 bases sitting between them. This CDR3 is built from 15 residues. From germline, CDR1 is KGHSH and CDR2 LQKENI. DNA for the CDR3: TGTGCCAGCTCGCGCCTCGGAACTAACACAGATACGCAGTATTTT. Its protein is CASSRLGTNTDTQYF.

This chain joins TRBV5-1 and TRBJ1-4; 9 nucleotides agree with TRBD1. From germline, CDR1 is SGHRS and CDR2 YFSETQ. This CDR3 spans 14 amino acids. V shed 0 bases, J shed 8 bases, and the junction held 2 bases outside the gene matches. DNA of the CDR3: TGCGCCAGCAGCTTGGGGACAGGGGCCGAAAAACTGTTTTTT. It is translated as CASSLGTGAEKLFF.

The rearrangement joins TRBV19 to TRBJ1-1, with a weak D call TRBD1 (6 bases). Per the germline V gene, CDR1 is LNHDA and CDR2 is SQIVND (reference sequence). V gave up 6 bases and J gave up 0 bases, with 20 bases separating them. This CDR3 comprises 17 residues. CDR3 in amino acids: CASSASGHFAMNTEAFF. For the CDR3, the DNA is TGTGCCAGTAGCGCCTCGGGACACTTCGCCATGAACACTGAAGCTTTCTTT.

CDR3 nucleotide sequence: TGTGCCAGCATCTCGGGACAGAATTCCTACGAGCAGTACTTC. Its protein is CASISGQNSYEQYF. The chain employs TRBV6-5 and TRBJ2-7; 7 bases match TRBD1. The CDR3 is 14 residues long. V shed 7 bases, J shed 1 base, and the junction held 7 bases outside the gene matches. From germline, CDR1 is MNHEY and CDR2 SVGAGI.

This clone was seen a few times. The chain combines TRBV7-8 with TRBJ2-5, with 12 bases identical to TRBD2. With V trimmed by 5 bases and J by 3 bases, 4 bases remained unmatched. Per germline, CDR1 SGHVS and CDR2 FQNEAQ. The CDR3 totals 15 residues. The DNA for the CDR3 is TGTGCCAGCAGCGCCCGACTAGCGGGGGAAGAGACCCAGTACTTC. Protein sequence: CASSARLAGEETQYF. Complete variable domain (other parts from reference TRBV7-8 and TRBJ2-5): GAGVSQSPRYKVAKRGQDVALRCDPISGHVSLFWYQQALGQGPEFLTYFQNEAQLDKSGLPSDRFFAERPEGSVSTLKIQRTQQEDSAVYLCASSARLAGEETQYFGPGTRLLVL.

The V gene is TRBV6-5, the J gene TRBJ2-3, with 8 bases aligning to TRBD1. Losses at the gene ends were 6 bases for V and 8 bases for J; bases not matched to a gene: 10. This CDR3 spans 14 amino acids. Germline CDR1 and CDR2: MNHEY and SVGAGI. In DNA, the CDR3 is TGTGCCAGCAGCTTCCGGGACAGGTCTAGTACGCAGTATTTT. Its translation: CASSFRDRSSTQYF.

This clone came up a few times. The J gene is TRBJ1-1, the V gene TRBV30, with D hard to call. Trimming left V 0 bases short and J 6 bases short, with 11 bases between. The length of the CDR3 is 13 residues. Germline assignment: CDR1 GTSNPN and CDR2 SVGIG (reference sequence). The CDR3 region has the DNA TGTGCCTGGAGTGTTCTGTCAAAGTCTGAAGCTTTCTTT. Translated: CAWSVLSKSEAFF.

The chain carries TRBV29-1 and TRBJ2-7; D is unresolved. The CDR3 runs 13 residues. The V and J ends lost 3 bases and 5 bases respectively, with 14 bases between them. Germline V gene lookup returns CDR1 SQVTM and CDR2 ANQGSEA. As DNA, the CDR3 is TGCAGCGTTGAGTCAGGCGGATTTCACGAGCAGTACTTC. Encoded protein: CSVESGGFHEQYF.

Here the CDR3 DNA reads TGTGCTAGTGGTTTGGTCGAGTATCGGGGCTATGGCTACACCTTC. Residues: CASGLVEYRGYGYTF. The chain uses TRBV12-5 and TRBJ1-2; D gene unclear. This CDR3 region has 15 residues. The V gene lost 0 bases and the J gene lost 4 bases, with 12 bases spanning the gap. Germline V CDR1 and CDR2: LGHNT, FRNRAP.

The V gene is TRBV5-8, the J gene TRBJ2-1, with 12 nucleotides matching TRBD2. V gave up 1 base and J gave up 5 bases; unmatched junction bases: 1. The CDR3 has 15 amino acids. The germline V gene has CDR1 SGHTS and CDR2 YDEGEE. CDR3 bases: TGTGCCAGCAGCTTGAGGACTAGCGGGAACAATGAGCAGTTCTTC. It encodes CASSLRTSGNNEQFF.

This rearrangement joins TRBV11-2 to TRBJ1-2, with D unclear. This CDR3 region has 15 residues. From germline, CDR1 is SGHAT and CDR2 FQNNGV. V was trimmed by 1 base and J by 0 bases, leaving 9 bases between them. The CDR3 loop reads CASSLGGRANYGYTF. CDR3 nucleotide sequence: TGTGCCAGCAGCTTAGGTGGGCGAGCTAACTATGGCTACACCTTC.

The chain recombines TRBV27 with TRBJ1-2; a weak D match, TRBD1 (5 bases). The CDR3 has 12 amino acids. Between the trimmed V and J ends, which lost 3 bases and 6 bases, there was a span of 8 bases. Germline V lookup: CDR1 MNHEY, CDR2 SMNVEV (reference sequence). In DNA, the CDR3 is TGTGCCAGCAGTTTGACGGGGCATGGCTACACCTTC. This sequence encodes CASSLTGHGYTF.

The V call is TRBV10-3, the J call TRBJ2-7, with D possibly being TRBD2 (6 bases). The V and J ends lost 8 bases and 4 bases respectively, with 15 bases between them. This CDR3 contains 13 residues. Germline CDR1 is ENHRY and CDR2 is SYGVKD. CDR3 sequence: CAIGRGGAYEQYF. The CDR3 DNA reads as TGTGCCATCGGTCGGGGCGGGGCTTACGAGCAGTACTTC.

This rearrangement joins TRBV2 to TRBJ2-7; D uncertain. V was clipped by 8 bases and J by 0 bases, with 5 bases between them. The CDR3 totals 11 residues. In germline, CDR1 is SNHLY, CDR2 FYNNEI. The CDR3 protein is CASSYSYEQYF. The CDR3 bases are TGTGCCAGCTCGTACTCCTACGAGCAGTACTTC.

The rearrangement links TRBV27 to TRBJ1-1; 8 nucleotides line up with TRBD1. The CDR3 is 14 residues long. The V and J ends lost 5 bases and 4 bases, in that order; junction bases with no gene match: 6. Germline V gene lookup returns CDR1 MNHEY and CDR2 SMNVEV (reference sequence). The CDR3 DNA sequence: TGTGCCAGCAGTCCACAGGGGGGGGGCACTGAAGCTTTCTTT. Translating gives CASSPQGGGTEAFF.

CDR3 amino acids: CASSPRDRGNTGELFF. The CDR3 DNA reads as TGCGCCAGCAGCCCCCGGGACAGGGGCAACACCGGGGAGCTGTTTTTT. The chain is built from TRBV5-1 and TRBJ2-2; 10 nucleotides line up with TRBD1. Looked up from germline, CDR1 is SGHRS and CDR2 is YFSETQ. This CDR3 contains 16 residues. J lost 2 bases, V lost 4 bases, and 5 bases had no gene match.

V and J are TRBV10-3 and TRBJ2-1, with 16 positions matching TRBD2. Trimming removed 4 bases from V and 9 bases from J; junction bases left unmatched: 6. CDR3 length: 16 amino acids. From germline, CDR1 is ENHRY and CDR2 SYGVKD. CDR3 sequence reads: CAISAGTSGGAGEQFF. DNA for the CDR3: TGTGCCATCAGTGCCGGGACTAGCGGGGGGGCAGGTGAGCAGTTCTTC.

In this sample, this clone turned up once. The CDR3 spells CASSLGPVTDTQYF. In DNA, the CDR3 is TGTGCCAGCAGCTTAGGACCCGTTACAGATACGCAGTATTTT. V usage is TRBV11-3 and J usage is TRBJ2-3; D ambiguous. The CDR3 covers 14 residues. Trimming took 1 base from V and 3 from J, leaving 8 bases between them. Germline V lookup: CDR1 SGHNT, CDR2 YENEEA.